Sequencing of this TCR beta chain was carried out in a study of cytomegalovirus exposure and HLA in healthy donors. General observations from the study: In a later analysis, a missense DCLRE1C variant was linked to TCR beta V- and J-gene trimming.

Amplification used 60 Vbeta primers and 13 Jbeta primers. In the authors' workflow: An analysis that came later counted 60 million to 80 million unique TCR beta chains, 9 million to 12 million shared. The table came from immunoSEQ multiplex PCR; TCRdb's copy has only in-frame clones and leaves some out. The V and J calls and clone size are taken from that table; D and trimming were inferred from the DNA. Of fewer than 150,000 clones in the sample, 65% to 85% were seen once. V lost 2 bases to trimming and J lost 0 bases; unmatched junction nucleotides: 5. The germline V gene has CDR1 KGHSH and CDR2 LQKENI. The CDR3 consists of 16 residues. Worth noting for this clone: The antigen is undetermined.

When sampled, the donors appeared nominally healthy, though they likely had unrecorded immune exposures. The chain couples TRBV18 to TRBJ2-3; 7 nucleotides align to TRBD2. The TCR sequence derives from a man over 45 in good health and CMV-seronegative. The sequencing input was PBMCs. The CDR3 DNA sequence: TGTGCCAGCTCACCATCTAGCGGACCTAGCACAGATACGCAGTATTTT. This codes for CASSPSSGPSTDTQYF.